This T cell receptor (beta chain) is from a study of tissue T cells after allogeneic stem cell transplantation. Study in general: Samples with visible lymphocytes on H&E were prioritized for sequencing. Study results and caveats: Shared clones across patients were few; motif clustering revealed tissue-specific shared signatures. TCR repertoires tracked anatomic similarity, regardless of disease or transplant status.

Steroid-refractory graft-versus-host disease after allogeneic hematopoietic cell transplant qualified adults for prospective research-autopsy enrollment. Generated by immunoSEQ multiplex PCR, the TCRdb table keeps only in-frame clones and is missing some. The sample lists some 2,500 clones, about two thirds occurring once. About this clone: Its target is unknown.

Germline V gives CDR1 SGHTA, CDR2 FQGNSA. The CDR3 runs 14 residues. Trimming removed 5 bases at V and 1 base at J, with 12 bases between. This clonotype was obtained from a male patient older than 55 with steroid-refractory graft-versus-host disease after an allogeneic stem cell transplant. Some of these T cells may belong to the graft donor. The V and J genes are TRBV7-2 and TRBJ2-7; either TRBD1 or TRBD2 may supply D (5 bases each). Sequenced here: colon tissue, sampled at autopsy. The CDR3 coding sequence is TGTGCCAGCAGCCCCCGGGACGGATCCTACGAGCAGTACTTC. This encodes CASSPRDGSYEQYF.